The rows below give T cell receptor beta chains drawn from one sample of a study of CD4 T cells in relation to SARS-CoV-2 and coronaviruses. Sequencing was performed with immunoSEQ multiplex PCR; in TCRdb, only in-frame clones are kept and a portion is missing. The sample shows approximately 60,000 clones, about 91% of them seen only once. What was sequenced was naive CD4+ T cells from PBMCs. The receptor set was obtained from an adult with COVID-19. The CDR3 runs from the conserved cysteine through the conserved F or W. A D gene is named only where the DNA matches it firmly. Size is stated for part of the rows, as once, few or many counts, or as a class when the clone is expanded.

size: -; D: -; V: TRBV10-3; J: TRBJ2-1; CDR3: CAILANDGGGSEQFF; DNA: TGTGCCATCTTAGCCAATGACGGAGGGGGTAGTGAGCAGTTCTTC
size: -; D: -; V: TRBV5-1; J: TRBJ1-6; CDR3: CASSLDMVENNSPLHF; DNA: TGCGCCAGCAGCTTGGATATGGTAGAAAATAATTCACCCCTCCACTTT
size: -; D: TRBD2; V: TRBV10-2; J: TRBJ2-1; CDR3: CASNRAGEYNEQFF; DNA: TGCGCCAGCAATAGAGCGGGAGAGTACAATGAGCAGTTCTTC
size: once; D: -; V: TRBV11-1; J: TRBJ1-3; CDR3: CASSLDRAGNTIYF; DNA: TGTGCCAGCAGCCTCGACAGAGCTGGAAACACCATATATTTT
size: -; D: -; V: TRBV5-1; J: TRBJ2-5; CDR3: CASSIGGETQYF; DNA: TGCGCCAGCAGCATAGGAGGAGAGACCCAGTACTTC
size: -; D: TRBD1; V: TRBV28; J: TRBJ1-1; CDR3: CASTDRGPFTEAFF; DNA: TGTGCCAGCACAGACAGGGGGCCGTTTACTGAAGCTTTCTTT
size: -; D: -; V: TRBV2; J: TRBJ2-5; CDR3: CASRGETQYF; DNA: TGTGCCAGCAGGGGGGAGACCCAGTACTTC
size: -; D: -; V: TRBV14; J: TRBJ2-1; CDR3: CASSQGGRVSFF; DNA: TGTGCCAGCAGCCAAGGAGGCAGAGTCTCGTTCTTC
size: -; D: -; V: TRBV7-2; J: TRBJ2-7; CDR3: CASSFGPVEQYF; DNA: TGTGCCAGCAGCTTCGGTCCGGTCGAGCAGTACTTC
size: -; D: -; V: TRBV18; J: TRBJ2-3; CDR3: CASSPRAGRGDTQYF; DNA: TGTGCCAGCTCACCACGGGCAGGGCGGGGAGATACGCAGTATTTT
size: -; D: -; V: TRBV19; J: TRBJ1-5; CDR3: CASSIGGAFNQPQHF; DNA: TGTGCCAGTAGTATAGGAGGGGCCTTCAATCAGCCCCAGCATTTT
size: -; D: TRBD2; V: TRBV7-9; J: TRBJ2-5; CDR3: CASSGRTSGSQETQYF; DNA: TGTGCCAGCAGCGGACGGACTAGCGGGAGTCAGGAGACCCAGTACTTC
size: -; D: -; V: TRBV4-1; J: TRBJ2-5; CDR3: CASSQLGLKTQYF; DNA: TGCGCCAGCAGCCAATTAGGGTTGAAGACCCAGTACTTC
size: -; D: TRBD2; V: TRBV6-2/TRBV6-3; J: TRBJ2-3; CDR3: CASSSTSGFLYF; DNA: TGTGCCAGCAGTTCCACTAGCGGGTTCCTCTATTTT
size: -; D: -; V: TRBV9; J: TRBJ2-3; CDR3: CASSVVGQSTDTQYF; DNA: TGTGCCAGCAGCGTAGTTGGACAGAGCACAGATACGCAGTATTTT
size: -; D: -; V: TRBV19; J: TRBJ1-5; CDR3: CASSIAGGDSNQPQHF; DNA: TGTGCCAGTAGTATAGCCGGCGGAGATAGCAATCAGCCCCAGCATTTT
size: -; D: TRBD2; V: TRBV4-2; J: TRBJ2-1; CDR3: CASSPTGLAFNEQFF; DNA: TGTGCCAGCAGCCCAACGGGACTAGCGTTCAATGAGCAGTTCTTC
size: few; D: TRBD2; V: TRBV30; J: TRBJ2-7; CDR3: CAWTSGRALEQYF; DNA: TGTGCCTGGACCAGCGGGAGGGCTCTTGAGCAGTACTTC
size: -; D: -; V: TRBV5-5; J: TRBJ1-2; CDR3: CASSLGINYGYTF; DNA: TGTGCCAGCAGCTTGGGAATTAACTATGGCTACACCTTC
size: -; D: TRBD2; V: TRBV14; J: TRBJ2-4; CDR3: CASSRRLAGGRGGKNIQYF; DNA: TGTGCCAGCAGCCGTAGACTAGCGGGAGGAAGAGGGGGGAAAAACATTCAGTACTTC
size: -; D: -; V: TRBV10-3; J: TRBJ2-6; CDR3: CATMPKTGANVLTF; DNA: TGTGCCACCATGCCTAAAACTGGGGCCAACGTCCTGACTTTC
size: -; D: TRBD2; V: TRBV19; J: TRBJ2-1; CDR3: CASAREGSYNEQFF; DNA: TGTGCCAGCGCTCGGGAGGGCTCCTACAATGAGCAGTTCTTC
size: -; D: -; V: TRBV5-1; J: TRBJ2-3; CDR3: CASSLDVGQVTQYF; DNA: TGCGCCAGCAGCTTGGATGTGGGGCAGGTTACGCAGTATTTT
size: -; D: -; V: TRBV29-1; J: TRBJ1-5; CDR3: CSASGGEDQPQHF; DNA: TGCAGCGCCAGTGGGGGGGAGGATCAGCCCCAGCATTTT
size: -; D: TRBD2; V: TRBV10-3; J: TRBJ2-2; CDR3: CAISGLAGGDTGELFF; DNA: TGTGCCATCAGCGGACTAGCGGGAGGTGACACCGGGGAGCTGTTTTTT
size: -; D: TRBD2; V: TRBV5-1; J: TRBJ2-5; CDR3: CASSSGNAGAEETQYF; DNA: TGCGCCAGCAGTTCAGGCAACGCGGGAGCAGAGGAGACCCAGTACTTC
size: -; D: -; V: TRBV2; J: TRBJ2-3; CDR3: CASSIRGNTQYF; DNA: TGTGCCAGCAGCATCCGCGGGAATACGCAGTATTTT
size: -; D: -; V: TRBV28; J: TRBJ1-2; CDR3: CASRHPSQVPLMDTF; DNA: TGTGCCAGCAGACACCCCTCACAAGTACCCTTGATGGACACCTTC